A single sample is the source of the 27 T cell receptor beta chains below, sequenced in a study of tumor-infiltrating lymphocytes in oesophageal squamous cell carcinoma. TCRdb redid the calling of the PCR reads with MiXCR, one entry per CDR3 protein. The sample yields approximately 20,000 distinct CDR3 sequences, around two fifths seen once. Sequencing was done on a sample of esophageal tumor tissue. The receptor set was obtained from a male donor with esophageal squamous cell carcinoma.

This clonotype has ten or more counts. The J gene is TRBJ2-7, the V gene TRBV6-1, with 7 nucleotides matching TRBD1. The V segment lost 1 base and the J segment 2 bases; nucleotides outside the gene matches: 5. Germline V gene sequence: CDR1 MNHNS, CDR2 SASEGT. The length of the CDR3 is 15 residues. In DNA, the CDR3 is TGTGCCAGCAGTGAAGTTAGCCAGGGGGCCTACGAGCAGTACTTC. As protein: CASSEVSQGAYEQYF.

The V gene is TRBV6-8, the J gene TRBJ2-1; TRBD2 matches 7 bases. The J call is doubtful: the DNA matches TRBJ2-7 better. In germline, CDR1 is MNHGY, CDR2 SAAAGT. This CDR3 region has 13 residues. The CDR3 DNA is TGTGCCAGCTCCGGGGGGAACTCCTACGAGCAGTACTTC. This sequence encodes CASSGGNSYEQYF.

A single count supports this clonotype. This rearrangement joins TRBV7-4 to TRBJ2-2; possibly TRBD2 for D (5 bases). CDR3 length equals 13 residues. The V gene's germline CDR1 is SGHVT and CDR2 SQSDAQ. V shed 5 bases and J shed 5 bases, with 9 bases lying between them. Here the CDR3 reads CASSRTETGELFF. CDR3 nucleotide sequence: TGTGCCAGCAGCCGGACTGAGACCGGGGAGCTGTTTTTT.

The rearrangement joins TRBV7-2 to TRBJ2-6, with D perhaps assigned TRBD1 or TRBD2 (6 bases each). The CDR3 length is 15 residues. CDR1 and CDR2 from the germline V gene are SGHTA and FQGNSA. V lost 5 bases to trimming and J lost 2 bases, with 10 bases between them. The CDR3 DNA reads TGTGCCAGCAGCCTAGGGGGGACTGGGGCCAACGTCCTGACTTTC. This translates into CASSLGGTGANVLTF. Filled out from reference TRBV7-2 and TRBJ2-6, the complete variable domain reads GAGVSQSPSNKVTEKGKDVELRCDPISGHTALYWYRQSLGQGLEFLIYFQGNSAPDKSGLPSDRFSAERTGGSVSTLTIQRTQQEDSAVYLCASSLGGTGANVLTFGAGSRLTVL.

The CDR3 protein is CATSRALLGYGYTF. CDR3 DNA: TGTGCCACCAGCAGAGCCTTGCTCGGTTATGGCTACACCTTC. V and J are TRBV15 and TRBJ1-2, with D unclear. The CDR3 covers 14 residues. V shed 1 base and J shed 5 bases, with 11 bases lying between them. Germline V lookup: CDR1 LNHNV, CDR2 YYDKDF (reference sequence). Supplemented by reference TRBV15 and TRBJ1-2, the full variable domain reads DAMVIQNPRYQVTQFGKPVTLSCSQTLNHNVMYWYQQKSSQAPKLLFHYYDKDFNNEADTPDNFQSRRPNTSFCFLDIRSPGLGDTAMYLCATSRALLGYGYTFGSGTRLTVV.

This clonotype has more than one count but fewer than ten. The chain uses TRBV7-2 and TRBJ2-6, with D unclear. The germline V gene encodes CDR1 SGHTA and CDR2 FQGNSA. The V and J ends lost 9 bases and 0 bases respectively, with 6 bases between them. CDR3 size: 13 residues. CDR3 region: CASLFSGANVLTF. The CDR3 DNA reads TGTGCCAGTTTATTCTCTGGGGCCAACGTCCTGACTTTC.

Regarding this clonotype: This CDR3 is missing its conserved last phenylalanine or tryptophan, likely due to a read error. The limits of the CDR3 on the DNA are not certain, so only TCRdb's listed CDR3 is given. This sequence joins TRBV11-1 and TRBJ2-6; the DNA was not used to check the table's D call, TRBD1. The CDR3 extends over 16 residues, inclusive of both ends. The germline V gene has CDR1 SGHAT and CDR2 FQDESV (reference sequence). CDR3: CASSLGGAGETQYFGA.

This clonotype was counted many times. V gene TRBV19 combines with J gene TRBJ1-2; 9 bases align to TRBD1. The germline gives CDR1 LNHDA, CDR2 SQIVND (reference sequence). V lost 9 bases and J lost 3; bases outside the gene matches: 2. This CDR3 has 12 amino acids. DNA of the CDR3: TGTGCCAGCCGGGACAGGGACTATGGCTACACCTTC. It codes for CASRDRDYGYTF.

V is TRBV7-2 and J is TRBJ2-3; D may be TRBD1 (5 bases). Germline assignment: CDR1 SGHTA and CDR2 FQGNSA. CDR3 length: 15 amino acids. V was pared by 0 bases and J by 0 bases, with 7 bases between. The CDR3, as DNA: TGTGCCAGCAGCTTAGCGACAGTTAGCACAGATACGCAGTATTTT. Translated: CASSLATVSTDTQYF. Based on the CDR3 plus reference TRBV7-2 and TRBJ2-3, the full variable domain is GAGVSQSPSNKVTEKGKDVELRCDPISGHTALYWYRQSLGQGLEFLIYFQGNSAPDKSGLPSDRFSAERTGGSVSTLTIQRTQQEDSAVYLCASSLATVSTDTQYFGPGTRLTVL.

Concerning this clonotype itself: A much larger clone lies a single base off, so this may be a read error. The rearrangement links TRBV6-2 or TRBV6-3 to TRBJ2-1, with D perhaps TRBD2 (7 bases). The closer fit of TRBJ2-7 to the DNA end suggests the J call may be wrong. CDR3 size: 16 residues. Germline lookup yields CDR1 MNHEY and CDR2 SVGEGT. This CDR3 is CASSYSGTSFYNEQYF. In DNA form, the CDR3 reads TGTGCCAGCAGTTACAGCGGGACATCTTTCTACAATGAGCAGTACTTC.

In DNA form, the CDR3 reads TGTGCCAGCAGTTTAGGACAGGGTCTCGATGAGCAGTTCTTC. Protein sequence: CASSLGQGLDEQFF. The chain recombines TRBV27 with TRBJ2-4; 8 bases are a match to TRBD1. The J call could be wrong; TRBJ2-1 is a better fit for the DNA end. This CDR3 is built from 14 residues. The germline gives CDR1 MNHEY, CDR2 SMNVEV (reference sequence).

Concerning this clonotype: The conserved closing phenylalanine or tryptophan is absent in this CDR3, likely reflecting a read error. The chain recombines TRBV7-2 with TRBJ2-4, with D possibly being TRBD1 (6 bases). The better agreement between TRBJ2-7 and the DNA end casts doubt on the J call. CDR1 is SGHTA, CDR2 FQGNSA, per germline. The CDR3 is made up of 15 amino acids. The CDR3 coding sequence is TGTGCCAGCAGCTCATACAGGGAAGGAGGTTACGAGCAGTACTTG. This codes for CASSSYREGGYEQYL.

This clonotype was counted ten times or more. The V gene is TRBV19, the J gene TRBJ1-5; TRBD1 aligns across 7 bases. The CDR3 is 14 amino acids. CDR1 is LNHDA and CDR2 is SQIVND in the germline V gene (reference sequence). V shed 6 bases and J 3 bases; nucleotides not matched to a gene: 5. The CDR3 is CASRGDSFNQPQHF. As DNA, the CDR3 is TGTGCCAGTAGAGGGGACAGCTTCAATCAGCCCCAGCATTTT.

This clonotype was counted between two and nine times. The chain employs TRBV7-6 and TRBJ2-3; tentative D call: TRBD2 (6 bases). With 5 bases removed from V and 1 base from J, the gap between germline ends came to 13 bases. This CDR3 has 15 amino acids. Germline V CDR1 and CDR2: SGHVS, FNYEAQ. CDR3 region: CASSLRGRGTDTQYF. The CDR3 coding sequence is TGTGCCAGCAGCCTGCGGGGAAGGGGCACAGATACGCAGTATTTT. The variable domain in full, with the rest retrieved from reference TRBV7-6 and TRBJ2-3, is GAGVSQSPRYKVTKRGQDVALRCDPISGHVSLYWYRQALGQGPEFLTYFNYEAQQDKSGLPNDRFSAERPEGSISTLTIQRTEQRDSAMYRCASSLRGRGTDTQYFGPGTRLTVL.

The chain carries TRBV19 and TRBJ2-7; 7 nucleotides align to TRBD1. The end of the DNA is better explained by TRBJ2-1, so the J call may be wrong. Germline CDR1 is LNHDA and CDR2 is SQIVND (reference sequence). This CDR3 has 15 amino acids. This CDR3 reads CASSTRTGLSYEQFF. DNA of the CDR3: TGTGCCAGTAGTACCCGGACAGGCCTCTCCTACGAGCAGTTCTTC.

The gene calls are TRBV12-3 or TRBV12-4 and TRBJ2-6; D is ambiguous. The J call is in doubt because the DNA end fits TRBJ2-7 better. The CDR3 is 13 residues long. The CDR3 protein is CASSLDRIREQYF. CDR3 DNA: TGTGCCAGCAGTTTGGATAGGATCCGCGAGCAGTACTTC.

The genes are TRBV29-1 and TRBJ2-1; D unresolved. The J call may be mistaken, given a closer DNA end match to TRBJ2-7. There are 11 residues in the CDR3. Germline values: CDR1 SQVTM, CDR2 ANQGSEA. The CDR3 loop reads CSVERLGEQYF. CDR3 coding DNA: TGCAGCGTTGAAAGGTTGGGGGAGCAGTACTTC.

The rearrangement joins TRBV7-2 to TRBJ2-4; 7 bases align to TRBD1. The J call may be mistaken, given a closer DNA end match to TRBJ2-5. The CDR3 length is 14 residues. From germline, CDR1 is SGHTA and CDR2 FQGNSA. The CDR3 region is CASSARQGVKTQYF. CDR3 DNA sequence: TGTGCCAGCAGCGCAAGACAGGGAGTAAAGACCCAGTACTTC.

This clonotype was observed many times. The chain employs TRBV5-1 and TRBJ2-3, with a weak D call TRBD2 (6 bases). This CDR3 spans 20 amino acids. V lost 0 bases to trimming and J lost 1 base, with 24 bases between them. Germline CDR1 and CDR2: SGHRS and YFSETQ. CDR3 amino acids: CASSLAPPGTARGGTDTQYF. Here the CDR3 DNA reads TGCGCCAGCAGCTTGGCCCCTCCCGGGACTGCTCGCGGGGGCACAGATACGCAGTATTTT.

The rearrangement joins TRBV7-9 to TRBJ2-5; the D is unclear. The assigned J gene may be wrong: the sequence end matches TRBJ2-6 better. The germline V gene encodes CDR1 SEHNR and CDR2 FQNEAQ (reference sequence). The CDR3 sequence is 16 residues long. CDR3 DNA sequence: TGTGCCAGCAGCTTTACAGTCCCTGGTGGGGCCAACGTCCTGACTTTC. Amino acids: CASSFTVPGGANVLTF.

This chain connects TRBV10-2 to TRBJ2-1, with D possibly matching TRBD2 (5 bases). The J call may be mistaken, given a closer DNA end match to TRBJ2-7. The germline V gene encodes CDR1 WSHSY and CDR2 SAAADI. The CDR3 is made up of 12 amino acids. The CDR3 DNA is TGCGCCAGCAGTACTTCTTCGGGGAAGCAGTACTTC. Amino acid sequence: CASSTSSGKQYF.

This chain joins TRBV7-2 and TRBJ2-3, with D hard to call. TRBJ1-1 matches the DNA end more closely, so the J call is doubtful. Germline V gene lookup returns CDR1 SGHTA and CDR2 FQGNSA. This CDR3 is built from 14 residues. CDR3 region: CASSLVAGNTEAFF. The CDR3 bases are TGTGCCAGCAGCTTAGTAGCAGGGAACACTGAAGCTTTCTTT.

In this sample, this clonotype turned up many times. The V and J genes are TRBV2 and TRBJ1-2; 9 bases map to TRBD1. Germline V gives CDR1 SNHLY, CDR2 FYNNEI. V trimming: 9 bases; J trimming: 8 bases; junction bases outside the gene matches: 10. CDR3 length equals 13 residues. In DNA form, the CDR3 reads TGTGCCAGTCCTAAGGGACAGGGAGGAGGCTACACCTTC. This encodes CASPKGQGGGYTF.

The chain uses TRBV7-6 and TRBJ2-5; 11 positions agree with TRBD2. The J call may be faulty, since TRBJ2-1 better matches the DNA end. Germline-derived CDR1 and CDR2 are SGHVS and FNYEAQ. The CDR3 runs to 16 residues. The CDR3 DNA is TGTGCCAGCAGCCCCGTTAGCGGGGGGGCCTACAATGAGCAGTTCTTC. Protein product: CASSPVSGGAYNEQFF.

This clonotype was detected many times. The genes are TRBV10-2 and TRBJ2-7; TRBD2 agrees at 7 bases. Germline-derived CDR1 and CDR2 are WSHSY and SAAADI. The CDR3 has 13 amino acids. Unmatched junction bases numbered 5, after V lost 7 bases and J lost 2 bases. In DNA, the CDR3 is TGCGCCAGCACCATCGGGACTACCTACGAGCAGTACTTC. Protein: CASTIGTTYEQYF.

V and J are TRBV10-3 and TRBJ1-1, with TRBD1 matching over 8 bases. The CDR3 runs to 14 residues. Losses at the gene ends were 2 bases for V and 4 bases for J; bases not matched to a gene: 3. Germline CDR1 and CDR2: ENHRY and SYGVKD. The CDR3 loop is CAISEGQGSTEAFF. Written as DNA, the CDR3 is TGTGCCATCAGTGAGGGACAGGGATCCACTGAAGCTTTCTTT.

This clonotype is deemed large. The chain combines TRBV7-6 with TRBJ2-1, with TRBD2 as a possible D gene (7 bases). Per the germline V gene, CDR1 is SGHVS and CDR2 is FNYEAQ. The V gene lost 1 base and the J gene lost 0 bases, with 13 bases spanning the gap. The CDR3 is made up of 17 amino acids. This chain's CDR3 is CASSLGGGGHSYNEQFF. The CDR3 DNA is TGTGCCAGCAGCTTAGGGGGCGGGGGACACTCCTACAATGAGCAGTTCTTC.